This TCR beta chain was documented in a study of blood T cells in healthy people across ages (dated by TCRdb to between 2015 and 2016). For context, the study as a whole: Template switching captured roughly one uniquely barcoded TCR beta cDNA molecule per two T cells in model experiments. To track age-related changes in TCR beta repertoire diversity, the study relied on deep sequencing normalized with unique cDNA molecular identifiers. The donors were split into four age groups: young (average 16 years), middle-aged (roughly 42), aged (more than 55) and long-lived (over 75). To avoid experimental bias, donors of different ages were randomly spread across the sequencing lanes. Two additional independent replicas of 1 million unique cDNA reads from the same blood draw were analyzed for two donors (one aged 18 to 30 and one aged 80 or older).

This clonotype was seen more than once but under ten times. The antigen it recognizes is unknown. No per-base quality is available; no much larger clone lies one base away. Systemically healthy Caucasian individuals from Russia, around 38 in total and aged about 6 to 95 years, were included as donors. Each donor gave around 9.9 milliliters of peripheral blood, collected into EDTA-treated Vacutainer tubes. Ficoll-Paque density-gradient centrifugation was used to isolate PBMCs, with at least 6.5 million per sample. Total RNA, at least 6 micrograms per sample, was extracted from PBMCs with Trizol reagent. For every donor, flow cytometry on a PBMC aliquot measured the percentage of naive CD45RAhigh/CD27high T cells. The method behind the library was 5' RACE. Sequenced on an Illumina HiSeq 2500. The second PCR ran for about 7 to 11 cycles and used a J-beta primer mix along with a sample-barcoded 5' primer. Each TCR beta cDNA molecule received a unique molecular identifier from a template-switch 5' adaptor carrying 12 random nucleotides. Each sample yielded at least 3 million CDR3-containing paired-end reads. The Mint cDNA synthesis kit, primed by a TRBC-specific oligonucleotide, was used to synthesize first-strand cDNA from all RNA. All cDNA was treated with uracil-DNA glycosylase and then went through a first 18-cycle PCR with the universal primers M1SS and BC2_uni_R. In the original analysis: For normalization, 1 million high-quality reads, each with a distinct molecular identifier, were randomly selected from each sample. Instead of being binned into consensus sequences, reads that shared molecular identifiers were thrown out. MiTCR, set to a Q25 quality threshold and the strictest error-elimination algorithm, was used for CDR3 identification, clonotype clustering and error correction. Lower-bound total TCR beta diversity was estimated with a nonparametric unseen species model using Euler transformation. The raw public data were reprocessed by TCRdb itself: fastp quality trimming at Q25, MiXCR clonotype calling, in-frame beta chains only. CDR3 protein sequences are deduplicated, and each keeps its most common genes and DNA. TCRdb, not the original authors, processed these V and J calls. This sample holds 550,000 to 750,000 distinct CDR3 sequences; around 21% were observed only once. 3.5% to 4% of the sample lies in the top ten.

CDR1 and CDR2, per the germline V gene (reference sequence), are MNHNY and SVGAGI. V sheds 2 bases and J sheds 1 base, leaving 11 bases between their ends. The CDR3 starts with the cysteine, ends with the phenylalanine, and has 15 residues. Of all the DNA, just the CDR3 is kept, 45 bases in frame from base 1. The investigation overall reported the following: Estimates of total diversity from one million sequenced T cells were regarded as lower bounds and underestimates. As age increased, observed TCR beta diversity per million T cells dropped in a roughly linear way, and a significant reduction was already evident by age about 36. The percentage of naive T cells measured by flow cytometry correlated strongly with observed TCR beta diversity. Because donor CMV infection status was unknown, age-related changes in expanded clonotypes were potentially confounded. The long-lived group showed more naive CD4+ T cells, fewer expanded clones and increased TCR diversity than the aged group, suggesting age selection. Since profiling was done on bulk unsorted PBMCs, naive and antigen-experienced compartments could not be conclusively compared.

The chain uses TRBV6-6 and TRBJ2-5, with no confident D gene call. The sequence was obtained from a man in his sixties or seventies in good health. Specimen: blood. At the DNA level, the sequence is TGTGCCAGCAGTTACGGGCAGGTTGGCCAAGAGACCCAGTACTTC. Translated, this is CASSYGQVGQETQYF.